Following are 23 T cell receptor beta chains from one sample sequenced in a study of T cells in tuberculosis. Using immunoSEQ multiplex PCR, the repertoire was profiled, and TCRdb retains in-frame clones only, with some absent. This sample has tens of thousands of clones, with around 85% found just once. The time point is: new active TB diagnosis, blood taken before or within 7 days of starting treatment. Sequences were derived from PBMCs, sampled at tuberculosis diagnosis. The receptors were gathered from an adult with tuberculosis.

The chain uses TRBV5-4 and TRBJ1-1; 8 bases match TRBD1. The germline CDR1 and CDR2 sequences are SGHNT and YYREEE (reference sequence). This CDR3 spans 15 amino acids. The V and J ends lost 4 bases and 0 bases, in that order; junction bases with no gene match: 5. CDR3 DNA sequence: TGTGCCAGCAGCCCCGCGGGACAGGTGAACACTGAAGCTTTCTTT. Translating gives CASSPAGQVNTEAFF.

V is TRBV6-5 and J is TRBJ1-2, with D unresolved. The length of the CDR3 is 16 residues. Germline loops: CDR1 MNHEY, CDR2 SVGAGI. V was clipped by 0 bases and J by 1 base, with 12 bases between them. CDR3 bases: TGTGCCAGCAGTTACTCAGCGCCAGAAGTTAACTATGGCTACACCTTC. Its translation: CASSYSAPEVNYGYTF.

The chain combines TRBV23-1 with TRBJ1-5; no definite D call. TRBV23-1 is annotated as an ORF whose role is uncertain. This CDR3 has 13 residues. V dropped 7 bases and J dropped 7 bases, with 14 bases sitting between them. The CDR3 DNA sequence: TGCGCCAGCACCCACGACCCGGAGCAGCCCCAGCATTTT. Its translation is CASTHDPEQPQHF.

The CDR3 region has the DNA TGTGCCAGCAGTTTGTTTGGGGGCGATGCGTCCGAGCAGTACTTC. Translated: CASSLFGGDASEQYF. V usage is TRBV27 and J usage is TRBJ2-7, with D perhaps TRBD1 (6 bases). V gave up 3 bases and J gave up 6 bases, with 18 bases separating them. There are 15 residues in the CDR3. Germline V CDR1 and CDR2: MNHEY, SMNVEV (reference sequence).

The chain joins TRBV30 to TRBJ1-2, with D perhaps TRBD1 (6 bases). The CDR3 is 14 amino acids. V lost 0 bases and J 2 bases, leaving 10 bases between the germline ends. Germline-derived CDR1 and CDR2 are GTSNPN and SVGIG (reference sequence). The CDR3 sequence: CAWSVFGQNYGYTF. In DNA form, the CDR3 reads TGTGCCTGGAGTGTATTCGGACAGAACTATGGCTACACCTTC.

The chain has TRBV5-6 and TRBJ2-6; D is uncertain. V was clipped by 4 bases and J by 0 bases, with 8 bases between them. The CDR3 sequence is 15 residues long. Germline loops: CDR1 SGHDT, CDR2 YYEEEE. The CDR3 DNA follows: TGTGCCAGCAGCCAGGTCCTCTCTGGGGCCAACGTCCTGACTTTC. This codes for CASSQVLSGANVLTF.

This chain connects TRBV5-1 to TRBJ1-1, with 9 bases that match TRBD1. Germline loops: CDR1 SGHRS, CDR2 YFSETQ. This CDR3 is built from 14 residues. V shed 2 bases and J 4 bases; nucleotides not matched to a gene: 3. The CDR3: CASSLGGQGTEAFF. The CDR3 DNA reads as TGCGCCAGCAGCTTAGGGGGACAGGGCACTGAAGCTTTCTTT.

The J gene is TRBJ1-1, the V gene TRBV10-1; TRBD1 might be the D (5 bases). Trimming took 11 bases from V and 0 from J, leaving 13 bases between them. This CDR3 contains 13 residues. The germline gives CDR1 WNHNN, CDR2 SYGVQD (reference sequence). DNA for the CDR3: TGCGCCTCCCGACAGACCTTGAACACTGAAGCTTTCTTT. Translated, it gives CASRQTLNTEAFF.

This rearrangement joins TRBV6-5 to TRBJ1-5; D ambiguous. V lost 6 bases to trimming and J lost 1 base, with 10 bases between them. The CDR3 is 14 amino acids. Per the germline V gene, CDR1 is MNHEY and CDR2 is SVGAGI. CDR3 amino acids: CASSPYLSNQPQHF. The CDR3 nucleotides read TGTGCCAGCAGCCCCTATTTAAGCAATCAGCCCCAGCATTTT.

This chain uses TRBV19 with TRBJ2-1, with 12 nucleotides matching TRBD2. This CDR3 has 17 amino acids. J was trimmed by 9 bases and V by 3 bases; bases with no gene match: 12. Germline CDR1 is LNHDA and CDR2 is SQIVND (reference sequence). The CDR3 reads CASSMIPTSGRLGEQFF. Here the CDR3 DNA reads TGTGCCAGTAGTATGATCCCGACTAGCGGGAGACTGGGTGAGCAGTTCTTC.

The J gene is TRBJ1-2, the V gene TRBV6-1, with 7 positions matching TRBD1. J was trimmed by 3 bases and V by 0 bases; bases with no gene match: 1. The CDR3 has 14 amino acids. CDR1 and CDR2 from the germline V gene are MNHNS and SASEGT. The CDR3 DNA sequence: TGTGCCAGCAGTGAAGCGCAGGGGGACTATGGCTACACCTTC. It is translated as CASSEAQGDYGYTF.

The CDR3 loop reads CAWSLLAGFTDTQYF. DNA of the CDR3: TGTGCCTGGAGCCTACTAGCGGGGTTCACAGATACGCAGTATTTT. The rearrangement uses TRBV30 and TRBJ2-3; 10 positions match TRBD2. The germline CDR1 and CDR2 sequences are GTSNPN and SVGIG (reference sequence). The J segment lost 2 bases and the V segment lost 3 bases, leaving 5 bases of the junction unmatched. The CDR3 runs to 15 residues.

The J gene is TRBJ1-1, the V gene TRBV6-1, with D unclear. Germline V lookup: CDR1 MNHNS, CDR2 SASEGT. Between the trimmed V and J ends, which lost 4 bases and 7 bases, there was a span of 16 bases. This CDR3 comprises 14 residues. CDR3 region: CASSVKIRGGEAFF. CDR3 nucleotides: TGTGCCAGCAGTGTGAAAATACGCGGAGGTGAAGCTTTCTTT.

The genes are TRBV15 and TRBJ2-7; 10 nucleotides agree with TRBD1. The ends lost 5 bases at V and 5 bases at J; junction bases unmatched: 12. Germline V gene sequence: CDR1 LNHNV, CDR2 YYDKDF (reference sequence). The CDR3 totals 16 residues. The CDR3 loop is CATSRFPGQGGNEQYF. The CDR3 DNA sequence: TGTGCCACCAGCCGCTTTCCTGGACAGGGGGGTAACGAGCAGTACTTC.

The V call is TRBV4-3, the J call TRBJ1-6, with D possibly matching TRBD1 (6 bases). The germline CDR1 and CDR2 sequences are LGHNA and YSLEER. V gave up 3 bases and J gave up 7 bases, with 10 bases separating them. The CDR3 has 14 amino acids. The CDR3 coding sequence is TGCGCCAGCAGCCAGAAGCAGGGGAATTCACCCCTCCACTTT. It yields the protein CASSQKQGNSPLHF.

The CDR3 protein is CASSEGEPYGYTF. CDR3 in DNA: TGTGCCAGCAGTGAAGGGGAGCCCTATGGCTACACCTTC. This chain links TRBV6-1 with TRBJ1-2; D gene uncertain. The CDR3 loop spans 13 amino acids. Germline V gene sequence: CDR1 MNHNS, CDR2 SASEGT. Trimming removed 1 base at V and 4 bases at J, with 7 bases between.

This clone was seen a few times. The gene calls are TRBV19 and TRBJ2-2; 10 bases align to TRBD1. The CDR3 spans 14 residues. Germline V gene sequence: CDR1 LNHDA, CDR2 SQIVND (reference sequence). Germline trimming cut 6 bases from V and 13 bases from J; bases unmatched to any gene: 11. CDR3 sequence reads: CASRLGTGVRALFF. The DNA for the CDR3 is TGTGCCAGTAGGTTGGGGACAGGGGTTCGGGCGCTGTTTTTT.

This chain links TRBV11-2 with TRBJ2-1; 7 bases map to TRBD2. J lost 9 bases, V lost 4 bases, and 15 bases had no gene match. Germline-derived CDR1 and CDR2 are SGHAT and FQNNGV. The CDR3 extends over 16 amino acids. The CDR3 here is CASSSERGLWGGEQFF. CDR3 nucleotides: TGTGCCAGCAGCTCGGAAAGGGGACTATGGGGTGGTGAGCAGTTCTTC.

The rearrangement joins TRBV4-1 to TRBJ1-1; TRBD1 might be the D (6 bases). Trimming took 2 bases from V and 7 from J, leaving 17 bases between them. The CDR3 is 15 amino acids. Germline CDR1 is MGHRA and CDR2 is YSYEKL. This chain's CDR3 is CASSQIQGLGHEAFF. DNA of the CDR3: TGCGCCAGCAGCCAAATTCAGGGGTTGGGGCATGAAGCTTTCTTT.

This sequence joins TRBV11-2 and TRBJ1-1; D perhaps matches TRBD1 (6 bases). V lost 5 bases and J lost 6, with 16 bases in between. This CDR3 region has 14 residues. Germline-derived CDR1 and CDR2 are SGHAT and FQNNGV. The CDR3 DNA sequence: TGTGCCAGCAGCCGACTTCGAGAGGGGGCTGAAGCTTTCTTT. This gives the protein CASSRLREGAEAFF.

The V call is TRBV29-1, the J call TRBJ1-2, with 9 nucleotides matching TRBD1. J lost 2 bases, V lost 7 bases, and 8 bases had no gene match. This CDR3 has 14 amino acids. Germline CDR1 SQVTM, CDR2 ANQGSEA. CDR3 in amino acids: CSAETGQGNYGYTF. The DNA of the CDR3 is TGCAGCGCAGAGACGGGACAGGGAAACTATGGCTACACCTTC.

This chain links TRBV27 with TRBJ2-1; D is unclear. This CDR3 contains 11 residues. Trimming removed 6 bases at V and 6 bases at J, with 6 bases between. Germline V gene lookup returns CDR1 MNHEY and CDR2 SMNVEV (reference sequence). In DNA form, the CDR3 reads TGTGCCAGCAGCCAGCGCAATGAGCAGTTCTTC. Translating gives CASSQRNEQFF.

The chain has TRBV5-1 and TRBJ2-1; 15 bases are a match to TRBD2. The ends lost 4 bases at V and 4 bases at J; junction bases unmatched: 6. CDR1 is SGHRS, CDR2 YFSETQ, per germline. This CDR3 has 17 amino acids. This CDR3 is CASSLLGLAGGYNEQFF. Written as DNA, the CDR3 is TGCGCCAGCAGCCTCCTGGGACTAGCGGGGGGATACAATGAGCAGTTCTTC.